This T cell receptor (beta chain) was retrieved from a study of T cells after yellow fever vaccination. Study context: Each low-cell-number fraction was prepared by means of SMART-Seq v4 Ultra Low Input. General observations from the study: Sorted memory subsets showed almost no vaccine-responding clonotypes on day 0. Subsequent to the booster, the majority of primary-vaccination clones reappeared (less than 97% CD4, approximately 85% CD8). The CD4 compartment and the CD8 compartment contained a small share of clonotypes in common.

The CDR3 runs to 15 residues. Trimming removed 3 bases from V and 0 bases from J, with 12 bases in between. CDR1 and CDR2 (germline): DFQATT, SNEGSKA (reference sequence). This clonotype was recorded many times. TCRdb re-derived calls from the 5' RACE reads in MiXCR, one entry per CDR3 protein. The sample contains under 50,000 distinct CDR3 sequences, about 6.3% of which appear only once. The chain is built from TRBV20-1 and TRBJ1-5; D not resolved. Source: PBMCs, either bulk or a sorted T-cell subset (CD4+, CD8+, memory, or dextramer-sorted; not recorded which), taken 45 days after the yellow fever booster vaccination. This TCR derives from a young man who received the YFV17D yellow fever vaccine. The CDR3: CSASSVSNSNQPQHF. The CDR3 DNA is TGCAGTGCTAGTTCGGTCTCAAATAGCAATCAGCCCCAGCATTTT.